This passage covers 10 T cell receptor beta chains from one sample sequenced in a study of cytomegalovirus exposure and HLA in healthy donors. Produced via immunoSEQ multiplex PCR; TCRdb's table is partial and in-frame only. The table includes about 150,000 clones, just over 90% detected once. Sequenced sample: PBMCs. The receptors come from a man aged 18 to 29 in good health and CMV-seronegative.

This sequence joins TRBV9 and TRBJ1-3; no reliable D call. Trimming removed 3 bases from V and 4 bases from J, with 14 bases in between. This CDR3 comprises 15 residues. The germline gives CDR1 SGDLS, CDR2 YYNGEE. CDR3 bases: TGTGCCAGCAGCGGCGGGGAACTGATCGGAAACACCATATATTTT. It is translated as CASSGGELIGNTIYF.

This clone showed up just a few times. The chain joins TRBV7-8 to TRBJ2-1; no reliable D call. Trimming took 1 base from V and 5 from J, leaving 12 bases between them. Germline loops: CDR1 SGHVS, CDR2 FQNEAQ. The CDR3 covers 15 residues. The CDR3 sequence: CASSLGLRTDNEQFF. Here the CDR3 DNA reads TGTGCCAGCAGCTTAGGACTCAGAACGGACAATGAGCAGTTCTTC.

In DNA form, the CDR3 reads TGTGCCAGCAGCTTAAGTGACAGCATTAACTATGGCTACACCTTC. Protein sequence: CASSLSDSINYGYTF. The chain links TRBV7-9 to TRBJ1-2, with D perhaps matching TRBD1 (5 bases). Trimming cost V 2 bases and J 1 base, with 11 bases left between them. The germline V gene has CDR1 SEHNR and CDR2 FQNEAQ (reference sequence). This CDR3 has 15 amino acids. The whole variable domain, remainder taken from reference TRBV7-9 and TRBJ1-2, is DTGVSQNPRHKITKRGQNVTFRCDPISEHNRLYWYRQTLGQGPEFLTYFQNEAQLEKSRLLSDRFSAERPKGSFSTLEIQRTEQGDSAMYLCASSLSDSINYGYTFGSGTRLTVV.

The genes are TRBV9 and TRBJ2-3, with 8 bases lining up with TRBD2. The CDR3 covers 16 residues. Trimming at V came to 2 bases and at J to 1 base, leaving 6 bases not matched to a gene. The germline V gene has CDR1 SGDLS and CDR2 YYNGEE. CDR3 in amino acids: CASSVQPGGGTDTQYF. DNA for the CDR3: TGTGCCAGCAGCGTTCAACCCGGGGGGGGCACAGATACGCAGTATTTT.

This chain uses TRBV30 with TRBJ1-3; 8 nucleotides line up with TRBD1. The CDR3 loop spans 14 amino acids. Trimming took 2 bases from V and 0 from J; bases not matched to a gene: 0. Germline CDR1 reads GTSNPN; CDR2 reads SVGIG (reference sequence). The CDR3 spells CAWSTGGSGNTIYF. CDR3 bases: TGTGCCTGGAGTACAGGGGGCTCTGGAAACACCATATATTTT.

The rearrangement uses TRBV18 and TRBJ1-1; 8 bases align to TRBD1. The trim removed 3 bases at V and 1 base at J, leaving 4 bases unmatched. The V gene's germline CDR1 is KGHSH and CDR2 LQKENI. The CDR3 has 15 residues. Written as DNA, the CDR3 is TGTGCCAGCTCACCGCCACAGGGGGGGAACACTGAAGCTTTCTTT. This encodes CASSPPQGGNTEAFF.

Note on this clone: The junction and the germline gene differ at one end; a read error may be behind it. The chain carries TRBV5-1 and TRBJ1-1, with 7 bases identical to TRBD1. The CDR3 is made up of 16 amino acids. CDR1 and CDR2 (germline): SGHRS, YFSETQ. Written as DNA, the CDR3 is TGCGCCAGCAGCTTGGACCGGGACAGACCGAACACTGAAACTTTCTTT. It is translated as CASSLDRDRPNTETFF.

The chain employs TRBV6-5 and TRBJ2-4, with D perhaps TRBD1 (5 bases). V was clipped by 5 bases and J by 4 bases, with 9 bases between them. Germline CDR1 and CDR2: MNHEY and SVGAGI. The CDR3 sequence is 13 residues long. The CDR3 nucleotides are TGTGCCAGCAGTCCCCAGGGAAAAAACATTCAGTACTTC. Its protein is CASSPQGKNIQYF.

A few counts support this clone. In DNA, the CDR3 is TGTGCCAGCAGCTCGGACAATTTCGGACAGCCCCAGCATTTT. Amino acids: CASSSDNFGQPQHF. The chain combines TRBV7-8 with TRBJ1-5, with a tentative D call TRBD1 (5 bases). CDR1 is SGHVS, CDR2 FQNEAQ, per germline. V was pared by 4 bases and J by 7 bases, with 14 bases between. The CDR3 sequence is 14 residues long.

The rearrangement joins TRBV29-1 to TRBJ2-4, with TRBD1 matching over 10 bases. CDR1 SQVTM and CDR2 ANQGSEA come from the germline V gene. This CDR3 contains 15 residues. Trimming at V came to 3 bases and at J to 1 base, leaving 3 bases not matched to a gene. The CDR3 nucleotides are TGCAGCGTTGAGGTGGGACAGGGGGCCAAAAACATTCAGTACTTC. Encoded protein: CSVEVGQGAKNIQYF.